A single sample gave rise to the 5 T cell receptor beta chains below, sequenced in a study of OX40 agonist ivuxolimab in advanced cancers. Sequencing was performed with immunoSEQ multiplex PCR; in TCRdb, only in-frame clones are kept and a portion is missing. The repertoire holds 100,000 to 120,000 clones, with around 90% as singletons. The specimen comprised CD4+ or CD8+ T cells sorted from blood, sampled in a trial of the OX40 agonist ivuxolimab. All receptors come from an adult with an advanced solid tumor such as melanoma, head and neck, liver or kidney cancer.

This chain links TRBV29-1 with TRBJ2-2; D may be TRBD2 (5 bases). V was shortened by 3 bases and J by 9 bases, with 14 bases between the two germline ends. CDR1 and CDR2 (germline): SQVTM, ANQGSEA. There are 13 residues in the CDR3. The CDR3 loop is CSVERRATRELFF. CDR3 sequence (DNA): TGCAGCGTTGAGCGGCGGGCGACCCGGGAGCTGTTTTTT.

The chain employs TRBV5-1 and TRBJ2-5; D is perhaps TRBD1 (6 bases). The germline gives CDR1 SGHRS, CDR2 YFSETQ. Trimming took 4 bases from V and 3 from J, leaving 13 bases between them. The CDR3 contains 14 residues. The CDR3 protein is CASSPGTMKETQYF. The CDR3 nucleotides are TGCGCCAGCAGCCCCGGGACAATGAAAGAGACCCAGTACTTC. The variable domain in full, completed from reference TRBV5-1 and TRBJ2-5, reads KAGVTQTPRYLIKTRGQQVTLSCSPISGHRSVSWYQQTPGQGLQFLFEYFSETQRNKGNFPGRFSGRQFSNSRSEMNVSTLELGDSALYLCASSPGTMKETQYFGPGTRLLVL.

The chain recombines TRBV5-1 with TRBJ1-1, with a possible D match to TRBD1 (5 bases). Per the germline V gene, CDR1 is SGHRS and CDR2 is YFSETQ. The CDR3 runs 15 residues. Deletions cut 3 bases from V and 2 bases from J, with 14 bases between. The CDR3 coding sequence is TGCGCCAGCAGCTACGAGGGACGGTTCAACACTGAAGCTTTCTTT. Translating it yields CASSYEGRFNTEAFF. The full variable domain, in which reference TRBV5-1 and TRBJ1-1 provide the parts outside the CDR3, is KAGVTQTPRYLIKTRGQQVTLSCSPISGHRSVSWYQQTPGQGLQFLFEYFSETQRNKGNFPGRFSGRQFSNSRSEMNVSTLELGDSALYLCASSYEGRFNTEAFFGQGTRLTVV.

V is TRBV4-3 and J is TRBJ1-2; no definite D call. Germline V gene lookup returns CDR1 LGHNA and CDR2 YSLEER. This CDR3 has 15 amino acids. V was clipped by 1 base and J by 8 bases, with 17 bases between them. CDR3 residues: CASSQGSDRFGGYTF. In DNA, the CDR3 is TGCGCCAGCAGCCAAGGGTCAGACCGGTTCGGGGGCTACACCTTC.

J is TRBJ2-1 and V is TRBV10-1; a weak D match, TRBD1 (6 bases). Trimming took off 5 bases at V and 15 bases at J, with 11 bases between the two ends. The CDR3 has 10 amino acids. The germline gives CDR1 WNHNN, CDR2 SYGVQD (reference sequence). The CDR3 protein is CASSTGLSFF. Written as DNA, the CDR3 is TGCGCCAGCAGTACAGGGTTATCGTTCTTC.